The 4 T cell receptor beta chains reported below all come from one sample, sequenced in a study of technical replicates of blood from several donors. Sequencing was performed with immunoSEQ multiplex PCR; in TCRdb, only in-frame clones are kept and a portion is missing. The data contain 60,000 to 80,000 clones, approximately 89% of them seen just once; the ten biggest clones take up 4.5% to 5%. Sequences were obtained from PBMCs. The receptors come from a human donor in good health. Some clones in this sample may be carry-over from other donors' samples.

This clone was seen a single time. This CDR3 reads CASSSGHSWGETQYF. DNA of the CDR3: TGCGCCAGCAGCTCGGGACACTCCTGGGGAGAGACCCAGTACTTC. The V and J genes are TRBV5-1 and TRBJ2-5; TRBD1 is a possible D gene (6 bases). Germline lookup yields CDR1 SGHRS and CDR2 YFSETQ. Trimming stripped 3 bases from V and 4 bases from J, with 16 bases between. The CDR3 extends over 15 amino acids. The full variable domain, its missing parts supplied by reference TRBV5-1 and TRBJ2-5, is KAGVTQTPRYLIKTRGQQVTLSCSPISGHRSVSWYQQTPGQGLQFLFEYFSETQRNKGNFPGRFSGRQFSNSRSEMNVSTLELGDSALYLCASSSGHSWGETQYFGPGTRLLVL.

V and J are TRBV7-9 and TRBJ2-7; perhaps TRBD1 as D (5 bases). This CDR3 contains 13 residues. Germline CDR1 reads SEHNR; CDR2 reads FQNEAQ (reference sequence). With 3 bases removed from V and 2 bases from J, the gap between germline ends came to 8 bases. The CDR3: CASSLTAAYEQYF. The CDR3 nucleotides are TGTGCCAGCAGCTTGACAGCAGCCTACGAGCAGTACTTC.

The chain employs TRBV6-6 and TRBJ1-5; no reliable D call. Trimming shortened V by 0 bases and J by 6 bases, and 6 bases separated the two germline ends. Germline V gene data show CDR1 as MNHNY and CDR2 as SVGAGI (reference sequence). The CDR3 is 13 amino acids. Here the CDR3 DNA reads TGTGCCAGCAGTTACTCCAGAAGTCAGCCCCAGCATTTT. Its translation is CASSYSRSQPQHF.

V gene TRBV19 combines with J gene TRBJ1-4; possible D gene TRBD1, 5 bases. Germline V gene lookup returns CDR1 LNHDA and CDR2 SQIVND (reference sequence). V was pared by 8 bases and J by 8 bases, with 15 bases between. There are 13 residues in the CDR3. The CDR3 spells CASGAAVWEKLFF. The CDR3 DNA follows: TGTGCCAGTGGGGCAGCAGTTTGGGAAAAACTGTTTTTT.